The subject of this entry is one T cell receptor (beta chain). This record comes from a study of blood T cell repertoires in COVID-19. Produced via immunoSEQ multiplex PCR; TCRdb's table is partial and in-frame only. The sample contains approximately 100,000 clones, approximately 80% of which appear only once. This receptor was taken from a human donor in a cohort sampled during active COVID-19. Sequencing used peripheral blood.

CDR3: CASSPRTGLGNEQFF. The CDR3 nucleotides read TGTGCCAGCAGCCCCAGGACAGGGCTCGGGAATGAGCAGTTCTTC. The chain has TRBV11-3 and TRBJ2-1; 8 bases agree with TRBD1. V lost 5 bases, J lost 7 bases, and 10 bases stayed unmatched. The germline CDR1 and CDR2 sequences are SGHNT and YENEEA. CDR3 length: 15 amino acids.